Below are 14 T cell receptor beta chains sequenced from a single sample in a study of blood T cells in healthy people across ages. The use of a sample-barcoded 5' primer and a J-beta primer mix characterized a second PCR of about 7 to 12 cycles. TCRdb independently ran MiXCR on the 5' RACE reads; one entry per CDR3 protein. Among about 1,600,000 distinct CDR3 sequences listed, 42% were seen once. Sequenced sample: blood. The receptors were gathered from a young woman in good health.

V gene TRBV7-2 combines with J gene TRBJ2-3, with 10 bases aligning to TRBD2. The trim removed 3 bases at V and 6 bases at J, leaving 3 bases unmatched. This CDR3 has 14 residues. Germline CDR1 is SGHTA and CDR2 is FQGNSA. The CDR3 DNA sequence: TGTGCCAGCAGCTTGTCACTAGCGGGGGATACGCAGTATTTT. It codes for CASSLSLAGDTQYF.

This clonotype was seen ten or more times. The rearrangement links TRBV12-3 or TRBV12-4 to TRBJ2-1; 8 bases align to TRBD1. V shed 6 bases and J 2 bases; nucleotides not matched to a gene: 6. CDR3 length: 15 residues. CDR3: CASSLGTGAYNEQFF. The CDR3 coding sequence is TGTGCCAGCAGCCTCGGGACAGGTGCCTACAATGAGCAGTTCTTC.

Details on this clonotype: The junction does not match germline at one end; this may be a read error. The CDR3 sequence is CASSLDPPTSVDTQYF. The DNA for the CDR3 is TGTGCCAGCAGTTTAGATCCTCCGACTAGTGTAGATACGCAGTATTTT. The chain has TRBV11-2 and TRBJ2-3; a weak D match, TRBD2 (6 bases). The CDR3 is made up of 16 amino acids. CDR1 and CDR2 (germline): SGHAT, FQNNGV.

V is TRBV7-9 and J is TRBJ1-2; TRBD1 matches at 10 bases. The CDR3 covers 16 residues. Unmatched junction bases numbered 8, after V lost 4 bases and J lost 3 bases. Germline CDR1 SEHNR, CDR2 FQNEAQ (reference sequence). The CDR3 DNA reads as TGTGCCAGCAGCTCCCCGACCGGGACAGGGGACTATGGCTACACCTTC. Protein: CASSSPTGTGDYGYTF.

This clonotype appeared a few times. The chain links TRBV3-1 to TRBJ2-1; 12 bases agree with TRBD2. Germline V gives CDR1 LGHDT, CDR2 YNNKEL (reference sequence). There are 18 residues in the CDR3. V shed 6 bases, J shed 4 bases, and the junction held 13 bases outside the gene matches. Here the CDR3 DNA reads TGTGCCAGCAGTCAAAATCTAGCGGGGGGGCCGACTTACAATGAGCAGTTCTTC. The encoded protein is CASSQNLAGGPTYNEQFF.

This clonotype was picked up a small number of times. The rearrangement uses TRBV2 and TRBJ2-1, with a tentative D call TRBD2 (6 bases). This CDR3 has 13 amino acids. Germline V gene lookup returns CDR1 SNHLY and CDR2 FYNNEI. Trimming pared 7 bases from V and 6 bases from J, leaving 13 bases between. As DNA, the CDR3 is TGTGCCAGCACCCTGGGACTCATCAATGAGCAGTTCTTC. Amino acids: CASTLGLINEQFF.

This clonotype appeared a few times. The rearrangement joins TRBV12-3 or TRBV12-4 to TRBJ2-1; 8 nucleotides agree with TRBD2. This CDR3 is built from 14 residues. The V gene end was trimmed by 1 base and the J gene end by 10 bases; junction bases not matched to a gene: 6. This chain's CDR3 is CASSLGIAGPEQFF. Here the CDR3 DNA reads TGTGCCAGCAGTTTAGGAATAGCGGGGCCCGAGCAGTTCTTC.

The genes are TRBV29-1 and TRBJ2-5, with D hard to call. Germline V CDR1 and CDR2: SQVTM, ANQGSEA. The CDR3 contains 11 residues. V was pared by 2 bases and J by 5 bases, with 6 bases between. The CDR3 nucleotides read TGCAGCGTTGAATATTCGGAGACCCAGTACTTC. This encodes CSVEYSETQYF.

This clonotype was seen more than once but under ten times. The J gene is TRBJ2-3, the V gene TRBV9; TRBD2 is a possible D gene (5 bases). Trimming stripped 3 bases from V and 7 bases from J, with 15 bases between. CDR1 and CDR2 from the germline V gene are SGDLS and YYNGEE. This CDR3 has 14 residues. The DNA of the CDR3 is TGTGCCAGCAGCGCCAGCGGCCTAGAGAATACGCAGTATTTT. Translating it yields CASSASGLENTQYF.

Comment on this clonotype: A single base separates this from a much larger clone, so it may be a read error. The chain couples TRBV7-8 to TRBJ2-5, with 8 bases fitting TRBD2. Germline V lookup: CDR1 SGHVS, CDR2 FQNEAQ. The CDR3 is 15 amino acids. The V and J ends lost 5 bases and 11 bases, in that order; junction bases with no gene match: 16. The CDR3 reads CASSGPGTREYEQYF. The CDR3 coding sequence is TGTGCCAGCAGCGGTCCCGGGACTAGAGAGTATGAGCAGTACTTC.

The J gene is TRBJ2-1, the V gene TRBV6-5; perhaps TRBD2 as D (6 bases). V lost 0 bases and J 0 bases, leaving 9 bases between the germline ends. The CDR3 is 16 residues long. The germline V gene has CDR1 MNHEY and CDR2 SVGAGI. The DNA of the CDR3 is TGTGCCAGCAGTTACTCTCGGGAGAGCTCCTACAATGAGCAGTTCTTC. Translating it yields CASSYSRESSYNEQFF.

This clonotype was counted between two and nine times. The junction departs from germline at one end; a sequencing error may be responsible. V is TRBV12-3 or TRBV12-4 and J is TRBJ2-1; tentatively, D is TRBD1 or TRBD2 (6 bases each). The CDR3 extends over 15 amino acids. The CDR3: CASTKPGASYNEQYF. The CDR3 coding sequence is TGTGCCAGCACCAAACCGGGGGCATCCTACAATGAGCAGTACTTT.

The V call is TRBV19, the J call TRBJ1-4, with 10 bases fitting TRBD1. CDR1 and CDR2 (germline): LNHDA, SQIVND (reference sequence). The ends lost 3 bases at V and 11 bases at J; junction bases unmatched: 9. CDR3 length: 15 residues. CDR3 amino acids: CASSIGGTGARKLFF. CDR3 DNA sequence: TGTGCCAGTAGTATCGGCGGGACAGGGGCGCGGAAACTGTTTTTT.

Notes on this clonotype: A junction boundary mismatches the germline segment, possibly from a read error. V and J are TRBV4-1 and TRBJ1-2; TRBD1 matches at 10 bases. This CDR3 region has 14 residues. In germline, CDR1 is MGHRA, CDR2 YSYEKL. The CDR3 coding sequence is TGTGCCAGCAGCCAAGGGACAGGGGTCTATGGCTACACCTTC. It codes for CASSQGTGVYGYTF.